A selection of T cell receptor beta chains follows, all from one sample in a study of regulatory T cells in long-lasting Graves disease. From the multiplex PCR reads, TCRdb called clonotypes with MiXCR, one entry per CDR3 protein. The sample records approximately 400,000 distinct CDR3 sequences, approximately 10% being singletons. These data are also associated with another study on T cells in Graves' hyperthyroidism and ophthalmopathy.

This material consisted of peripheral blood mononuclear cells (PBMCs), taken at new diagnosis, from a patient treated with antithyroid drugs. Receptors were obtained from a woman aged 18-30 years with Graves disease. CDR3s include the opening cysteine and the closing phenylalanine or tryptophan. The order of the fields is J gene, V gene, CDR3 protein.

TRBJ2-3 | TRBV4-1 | CASSQEGWMGNTDTQYF
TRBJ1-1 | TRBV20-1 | CSARFVGNTEAFF
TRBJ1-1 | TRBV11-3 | CASSVWGTTEAFF
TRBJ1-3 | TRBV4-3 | CASSPGTGETIYF
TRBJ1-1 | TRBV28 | CASTKFPGGGIGDTEAFF
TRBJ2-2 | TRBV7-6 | CASSSGTIRELFF
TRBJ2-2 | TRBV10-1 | CASSGQGSNTGELFF
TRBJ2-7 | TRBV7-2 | CASSSRAGLSYEQYF
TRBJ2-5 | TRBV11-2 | CASSITTSLETQYF
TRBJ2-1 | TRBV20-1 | CSARSPPYNEQFF
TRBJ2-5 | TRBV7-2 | CASSPPRRGGRLTETQYF
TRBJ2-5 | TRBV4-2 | CASSRTSTPLGETQYF
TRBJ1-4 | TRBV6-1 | CASRTIGFNEKLFF
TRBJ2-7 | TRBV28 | CASSSRRVSYEQYF
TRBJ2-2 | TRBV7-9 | CASSSRGLLTGELFF
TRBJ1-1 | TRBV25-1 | CASSDYREVTEAFF
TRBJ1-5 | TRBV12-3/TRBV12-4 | CASSLEARGMDPQHF
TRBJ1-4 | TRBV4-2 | CASSQVKGANEKLFF
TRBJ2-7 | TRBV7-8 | CASRLDSLYEQYF
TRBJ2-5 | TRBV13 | CASSPGLEETQYF
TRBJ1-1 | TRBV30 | CAWSPPPGTEAFF
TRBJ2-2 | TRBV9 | CASSVGGTHTGELFF
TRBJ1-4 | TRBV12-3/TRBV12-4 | CASSAGTNNEKLFF
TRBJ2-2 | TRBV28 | CASSLWDMELFF
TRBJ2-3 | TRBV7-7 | CASSPSTSVRTQYF
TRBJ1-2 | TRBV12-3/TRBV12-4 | CASSFSGYTF
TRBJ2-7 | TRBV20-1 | CSASEDPSYEQYF
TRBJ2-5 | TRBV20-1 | CSGGQGVLETQYF
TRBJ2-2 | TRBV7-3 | CASSPRWRAKSGELFF
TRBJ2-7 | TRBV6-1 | CAIFPLAGVGLDEQYF
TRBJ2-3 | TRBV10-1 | CASSEAGTQYF
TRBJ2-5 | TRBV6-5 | CASSYFTGLQETQYF
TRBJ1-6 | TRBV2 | CASRVDSFNSPLHF
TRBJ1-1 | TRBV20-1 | CSARNRYTEAFF
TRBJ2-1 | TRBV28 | CASSLGGRRYNEQFF
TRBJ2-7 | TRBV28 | CASSGGLAGTSYEQYF
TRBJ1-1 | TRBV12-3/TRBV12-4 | CASIRRGTEAFF
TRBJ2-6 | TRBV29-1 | CSVEGEAASGANVLTF
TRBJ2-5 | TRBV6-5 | CASSSLPGETQYF
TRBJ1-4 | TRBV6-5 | CASSYSMIWANEKLFF
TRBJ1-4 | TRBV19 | CASSPTGDGEKLFF
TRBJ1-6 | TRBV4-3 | CASSQTGVGSPLHF
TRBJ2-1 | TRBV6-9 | CASSYQLDFPAPSNEQFF
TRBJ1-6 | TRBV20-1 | CSATHRQYDSPLHF
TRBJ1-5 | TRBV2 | CASTREAFNQPQHF
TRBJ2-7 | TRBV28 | CASSFPGTSGEESYEQYF
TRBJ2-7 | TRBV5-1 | CASSLGHYEQYF
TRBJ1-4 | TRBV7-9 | CASSLRGGGEKLFF